These 5 T cell receptor beta chains were all obtained from the same sample, sequenced in a study of blood T cell repertoires in COVID-19. The method was immunoSEQ multiplex PCR; TCRdb's version includes in-frame clones alone and lacks a portion of them. This table holds tens of thousands of clones, approximately 80% found once. The sample consisted of peripheral blood. These receptors were taken from a human donor in a cohort sampled during active COVID-19.

This chain uses TRBV9 with TRBJ1-1; D perhaps matches TRBD1 (5 bases). This CDR3 spans 15 amino acids. CDR1 SGDLS and CDR2 YYNGEE come from the germline V gene. Between the trimmed V and J ends, which lost 0 bases and 0 bases, there was a span of 9 bases. The CDR3 spells CASSVDVRVNTEAFF. The CDR3 DNA reads TGTGCCAGCAGCGTAGATGTCAGGGTGAACACTGAAGCTTTCTTT.

The V call is TRBV10-2, the J call TRBJ1-4; possible D gene TRBD1, 5 bases. Per germline, CDR1 WSHSY and CDR2 SAAADI. CDR3 length equals 16 residues. V was trimmed by 1 base and J by 7 bases, leaving 16 bases between them. The CDR3 region is CASSELPGLIAEKLFF. The CDR3 DNA is TGCGCCAGCAGTGAGTTACCGGGACTGATCGCTGAAAAACTGTTTTTT.

In this sample, this clone turned up once. The chain is built from TRBV5-4 and TRBJ2-5, with 8 bases that match TRBD2. This CDR3 comprises 14 residues. V lost 4 bases and J lost 5; bases outside the gene matches: 7. Germline values: CDR1 SGHNT, CDR2 YYREEE (reference sequence). The CDR3 sequence is CASSDTGGRETQYF. In DNA, the CDR3 is TGTGCCAGCAGCGATACGGGGGGGAGGGAGACCCAGTACTTC.

The CDR3, as DNA: TGTGCCAGCAGCTTGGACGGACTAGCGGGGGGGGGCACAGATACGCAGTATTTT. It encodes CASSLDGLAGGGTDTQYF. V and J are TRBV7-6 and TRBJ2-3; TRBD2 matches 15 bases. The CDR3 extends over 18 amino acids. Per germline, CDR1 SGHVS and CDR2 FNYEAQ. After removal of 3 bases from V and 1 base from J, the junction contained 5 bases not matched to a gene.

V is TRBV11-2 and J is TRBJ1-2, with 7 bases matching TRBD1. The CDR3 spans 13 residues. The germline V gene has CDR1 SGHAT and CDR2 FQNNGV. J gave up 6 bases and V 3 bases, and 4 bases lay outside the gene matches. The CDR3 region has the DNA TGTGCCAGCAGCTTGGACAGGTTCCATGGCTACACCTTC. Amino acids: CASSLDRFHGYTF.